These 16 T cell receptor beta chains came from one sample sequenced in a study of cytomegalovirus exposure and HLA in healthy donors. It was with 60 Vbeta and 13 Jbeta primers that the PCR ran. Repertoires were generated with immunoSEQ multiplex PCR, while TCRdb's copy carries only in-frame clones and drops some. The sample carries under 200,000 clones, 81% recorded once. Sample: PBMCs. Every receptor here comes from a man aged 50-60 years in good health and CMV-seropositive.

The chain combines TRBV2 with TRBJ1-5, with 8 positions matching TRBD1. The CDR3 has 14 residues. V lost 8 bases, J lost 2 bases, and 5 bases stayed unmatched. In germline, CDR1 is SNHLY, CDR2 FYNNEI. This CDR3 reads CASAGGQGNQPQHF. CDR3 nucleotides: TGTGCCAGCGCCGGGGGACAGGGCAATCAGCCCCAGCATTTT. The full variable domain, its missing parts supplied by reference TRBV2 and TRBJ1-5, is EPEVTQTPSHQVTQMGQEVILRCVPISNHLYFYWYRQILGQKVEFLVSFYNNEISEKSEIFDDQFSVERPDGSNFTLKIRSTKLEDSAMYFCASAGGQGNQPQHFGDGTRLSIL.

The chain employs TRBV27 and TRBJ1-1, with a weak D call TRBD1 (5 bases). The CDR3 sequence is 13 residues long. Germline loops: CDR1 MNHEY, CDR2 SMNVEV (reference sequence). V lost 3 bases, J lost 6 bases, and 11 bases lay in between. This CDR3 is CASSLGRASEAFF. CDR3 sequence (DNA): TGTGCCAGCAGTTTGGGCAGGGCATCTGAAGCTTTCTTT.

The CDR3 loop reads CASRPQGIDTYEQYF. CDR3 in DNA: TGTGCCAGCAGACCACAAGGAATAGACACCTACGAGCAGTACTTC. V and J are TRBV6-6 and TRBJ2-7; D is unresolved. The length of the CDR3 is 15 residues. V lost 6 bases and J lost 2, with 17 bases in between. In germline, CDR1 is MNHNY, CDR2 SVGAGI (reference sequence).

The sample holds one count of this clone. CDR3 protein: CASSVRGSTGELFF. The CDR3 DNA sequence: TGTGCCAGCAGTGTCAGGGGGAGCACCGGGGAGCTGTTTTTT. The J gene is TRBJ2-2, the V gene TRBV14; 7 nucleotides agree with TRBD1. This CDR3 is 14 amino acids long. The J segment lost 4 bases and the V segment lost 6 bases, leaving 5 bases of the junction unmatched. CDR1 and CDR2 (germline): SGHDN, FVKESK.

The rearrangement joins TRBV5-1 to TRBJ2-7, with D possibly being TRBD2 (7 bases). Trimming took off 2 bases at V and 5 bases at J, with 17 bases between the two ends. The length of the CDR3 is 15 residues. Germline CDR1 SGHRS, CDR2 YFSETQ. CDR3 in DNA: TGCGCCAGCAGCTTCGCCGGGGGGCAGGAGAACGAGCAGTACTTC. Protein sequence: CASSFAGGQENEQYF.

The chain is built from TRBV6-5 and TRBJ2-7; TRBD2 matches at 12 bases. The CDR3 is 15 amino acids. V lost 4 bases to trimming and J lost 6 bases; unmatched junction nucleotides: 7. CDR1 MNHEY and CDR2 SVGAGI come from the germline V gene. CDR3: CASSFRETSGGEQYF. CDR3 bases: TGTGCCAGCAGTTTTCGGGAGACTAGCGGGGGCGAGCAGTACTTC.

The J gene is TRBJ2-7, the V gene TRBV2; 8 bases map to TRBD1. This CDR3 spans 14 amino acids. J was trimmed by 6 bases and V by 9 bases; bases with no gene match: 13. Looked up from germline, CDR1 is SNHLY and CDR2 is FYNNEI. The CDR3 loop reads CASLLQGAGSEQYF. CDR3 DNA sequence: TGTGCCAGTCTCCTTCAGGGGGCGGGGTCCGAGCAGTACTTC.

This clone was seen more than once but under ten times. The CDR3 region is CASSQALLTVGGGYTF. The CDR3 DNA sequence: TGTGCCAGCAGCCAAGCCCTATTGACAGTGGGTGGGGGCTACACCTTC. The chain combines TRBV4-2 with TRBJ1-2; the D gene is possibly TRBD1 (5 bases). Germline values: CDR1 LGHNA, CDR2 YNFKEQ. Between the trimmed V and J ends, which lost 1 base and 8 bases, there was a span of 20 bases. The CDR3 has 16 amino acids.

The chain links TRBV6-1 to TRBJ1-4; 12 bases are a match to TRBD1. Trimming took 0 bases from V and 8 from J; bases not matched to a gene: 1. CDR1 and CDR2 (germline): MNHNS, SASEGT. The CDR3 spans 15 residues. The CDR3 loop is CASSEAGTGGEKLFF. CDR3 DNA sequence: TGTGCCAGCAGTGAAGCGGGGACAGGGGGCGAAAAACTGTTTTTT.

This clone has a single count. The V call is TRBV27, the J call TRBJ1-2; maybe TRBD1 (5 bases). The CDR3 sequence is 15 residues long. V lost 3 bases to trimming and J lost 0 bases, with 11 bases between them. In germline, CDR1 is MNHEY, CDR2 SMNVEV (reference sequence). This chain's CDR3 is CASSFQAGTNYGYTF. The DNA of the CDR3 is TGTGCCAGCAGTTTCCAGGCAGGGACTAACTATGGCTACACCTTC.

The chain joins TRBV5-1 to TRBJ2-5; perhaps TRBD1 as D (5 bases). CDR1 and CDR2 from the germline V gene are SGHRS and YFSETQ. The CDR3 has 13 residues. The V end was cut by 4 bases, the J end by 2 bases, with 9 bases between. CDR3 DNA: TGCGCCAGCAGCGTTCAGGGTCAAGAGACCCAGTACTTC. Translated, it gives CASSVQGQETQYF.

This sequence joins TRBV18 and TRBJ2-3; 9 nucleotides agree with TRBD1. V trimming: 6 bases; J trimming: 4 bases; junction bases outside the gene matches: 8. The CDR3 consists of 15 residues. Germline assignment: CDR1 KGHSH and CDR2 LQKENI. CDR3 DNA sequence: TGTGCCAGCTCCCCGATACAGGGGGCAGCAGATACGCAGTATTTT. Translated: CASSPIQGAADTQYF.

The rearrangement joins TRBV6-1 to TRBJ1-5; the match to TRBD1 covers 7 bases. This CDR3 is 15 amino acids long. The V gene's germline CDR1 is MNHNS and CDR2 SASEGT. Trimming at V came to 0 bases and at J to 3 bases, leaving 2 bases not matched to a gene. The CDR3 DNA reads as TGTGCCAGCAGTGAAGCGGGACAGTACAATCAGCCCCAGCATTTT. Protein: CASSEAGQYNQPQHF.

This chain links TRBV11-2 with TRBJ2-2; the match to TRBD2 covers 16 bases. Germline assignment: CDR1 SGHAT and CDR2 FQNNGV. V lost 5 bases, J lost 1 base, and 4 bases stayed unmatched. The CDR3 has 18 residues. The CDR3 region is CASSRGLAGGRNTGELFF. The CDR3 DNA follows: TGTGCCAGCAGCAGGGGACTAGCGGGAGGGAGGAACACCGGGGAGCTGTTTTTT.

The rearrangement uses TRBV9 and TRBJ2-1, with TRBD2 matching over 12 bases. The CDR3 is made up of 14 amino acids. The V and J ends lost 6 bases and 6 bases, in that order; junction bases with no gene match: 4. Per the germline V gene, CDR1 is SGDLS and CDR2 is YYNGEE. CDR3 amino acids: CASTGLAGPNEQFF. The CDR3 DNA sequence: TGTGCCAGCACCGGACTAGCGGGACCCAATGAGCAGTTCTTC.

The chain employs TRBV28 and TRBJ2-7, with 7 nucleotides matching TRBD1. Germline CDR1 and CDR2: MDHEN and SYDVKM. CDR3 size: 16 residues. After removal of 6 bases from V and 0 bases from J, the junction contained 11 bases not matched to a gene. The CDR3 coding sequence is TGTGCCAGCAGCCTAGACCTGACAGGGAGCTCCTACGAGCAGTACTTC. Translation: CASSLDLTGSSYEQYF.